What follows are 30 T cell receptor beta chains derived from one specimen sequenced in a study of Graves' ophthalmopathy and Graves' hyperthyroidism. From RNA, the CDR3 regions of TCR beta chains were amplified and sequenced. The authors performed first-round RT-PCR with HTBI primers and then a second-round multiplex PCR. TCRdb re-called the multiplex PCR reads with MiXCR, one entry per CDR3 protein. The sample lists about 700,000 distinct CDR3 sequences, around 40% occurring once. The sample taken for sequencing was peripheral blood. The receptor set was obtained from an adult man with Graves' ophthalmopathy.

This clonotype was seen a few times. V and J are TRBV19 and TRBJ1-5; D possibly corresponds to TRBD1 (6 bases). The CDR3 contains 17 residues. Germline values: CDR1 LNHDA, CDR2 SQIVND (reference sequence). V was cut by 9 bases and J by 3 bases, with 24 bases left in between. CDR3 amino acids: CASSLPNTQGLNQPQHF. The CDR3 region has the DNA TGTGCCAGCAGTTTGCCTAACACACAGGGCCTCAATCAGCCCCAGCATTTT. Complete variable domain (other parts from reference TRBV19 and TRBJ1-5): DGGITQSPKYLFRKEGQNVTLSCEQNLNHDAMYWYRQDPGQGLRLIYYSQIVNDFQKGDIAEGYSVSREKKESFPLTVTSAQKNPTAFYLCASSLPNTQGLNQPQHFGDGTRLSIL.

The chain uses TRBV7-8 and TRBJ1-4; D not certain. Trimming removed 5 bases at V and 0 bases at J, with 13 bases between. The CDR3 extends over 16 amino acids. Germline-derived CDR1 and CDR2 are SGHVS and FQNEAQ. Here the CDR3 DNA reads TGTGCCAGCAGCCCCAAGCCCCCAGCAACTAATGAAAAACTGTTTTTT. Its translation is CASSPKPPATNEKLFF. Variable domain in full (rest from reference TRBV7-8 and TRBJ1-4): GAGVSQSPRYKVAKRGQDVALRCDPISGHVSLFWYQQALGQGPEFLTYFQNEAQLDKSGLPSDRFFAERPEGSVSTLKIQRTQQEDSAVYLCASSPKPPATNEKLFFGSGTQLSVL.

Comments on this clonotype: The junction shows a germline mismatch at one end, possibly a read error. V usage is TRBV2 and J usage is TRBJ1-4, with unresolved D. The CDR3 runs to 13 residues. The germline V gene encodes CDR1 SNHLY and CDR2 FYNNEI. Written as DNA, the CDR3 is TGTACCAGCACGGACCGCGGTAATGAAAAACTGTTTTTT. Encoded protein: CTSTDRGNEKLFF.

V usage is TRBV20-1 and J usage is TRBJ2-7, with no clear D. The V gene's germline CDR1 is DFQATT and CDR2 SNEGSKA (reference sequence). The CDR3 sequence is 12 residues long. The V end lost 3 bases, the J end lost 0 bases, and 6 bases lay between the germline ends. This CDR3 reads CSARTRSYEQYF. DNA for the CDR3: TGCAGTGCTAGGACTCGCTCCTACGAGCAGTACTTC.

This clonotype was observed a handful of times. The chain links TRBV19 to TRBJ1-5; weak D call: TRBD1 (5 bases). V lost 9 bases, J lost 1 base, and 10 bases lay in between. Germline V gives CDR1 LNHDA, CDR2 SQIVND (reference sequence). This CDR3 comprises 13 residues. DNA for the CDR3: TGTGCCAGCAGCCGACAGAGCAATCAGCCCCAGCATTTT. Translating it yields CASSRQSNQPQHF.

This clonotype was detected many times. The chain links TRBV7-9 to TRBJ2-5, with D perhaps TRBD1 (5 bases). CDR1 SEHNR and CDR2 FQNEAQ come from the germline V gene (reference sequence). The V gene lost 5 bases and the J gene lost 3 bases, with 7 bases spanning the gap. The CDR3 has 12 residues. DNA of the CDR3: TGTGCCAGCAGCCGCAGGGAAGAGACCCAGTACTTC. Translating gives CASSRREETQYF. Full variable domain (rest looked up from reference TRBV7-9 and TRBJ2-5): DTGVSQNPRHKITKRGQNVTFRCDPISEHNRLYWYRQTLGQGPEFLTYFQNEAQLEKSRLLSDRFSAERPKGSFSTLEIQRTEQGDSAMYLCASSRREETQYFGPGTRLLVL.

In its sample, this clonotype was seen many times. The chain links TRBV24-1 to TRBJ2-2, with D perhaps matching TRBD1 or TRBD2 (8 bases each). The length of the CDR3 is 17 residues. Germline V gene lookup returns CDR1 KGHDR and CDR2 SFDVKD. Trimming left V 3 bases short and J 7 bases short, with 20 bases between. The CDR3 region is CATSDREGTGLYGELFF. The CDR3 nucleotides read TGTGCCACCAGTGATCGGGAGGGGACAGGACTTTACGGGGAGCTGTTTTTT.

The chain combines TRBV2 with TRBJ1-2, with 7 bases that match TRBD1. The CDR3 sequence is 17 residues long. The junction had 17 bases not matched to a gene; V was cut back by 5 bases and J by 5 bases. Germline V lookup: CDR1 SNHLY, CDR2 FYNNEI. CDR3 in amino acids: CASSFGPRITGVYGYTF. The CDR3 coding sequence is TGTGCCAGCAGTTTTGGTCCCCGAATAACAGGGGTTTATGGCTACACCTTC.

The gene calls are TRBV7-6 and TRBJ1-1; possible D gene TRBD1, 5 bases. Germline CDR1 and CDR2: SGHVS and FNYEAQ. This CDR3 has 15 amino acids. The V end lost 7 bases, the J end lost 5 bases, and 20 bases lay between the germline ends. Written as DNA, the CDR3 is TGTGCCAGCACCCAGGATCCGGGGCAGACAACTGAAGCTTTCTTT. Translating it yields CASTQDPGQTTEAFF.

Concerning this clonotype: It may be a read error: a sequence one base away is much more abundant. The chain joins TRBV15 to TRBJ1-5; D remains unclear. CDR1 is LNHNV and CDR2 is YYDKDF in the germline V gene (reference sequence). CDR3 length: 13 residues. Trimming took 11 bases from V and 6 from J, leaving 17 bases between them. The CDR3: CAGRPQGRQPQHF. The CDR3 DNA follows: TGTGCCGGCAGACCTCAAGGGCGTCAGCCCCAGCATTTT. Together with reference TRBV15 and TRBJ1-5, the CDR3 gives the full variable domain: DAMVIQNPRYQVTQFGKPVTLSCSQTLNHNVMYWYQQKSSQAPKLLFHYYDKDFNNEADTPDNFQSRRPNTSFCFLDIRSPGLGDTAMYLCAGRPQGRQPQHFGDGTRLSIL.

As concerns this clonotype: A junction boundary mismatches the germline segment, possibly from a read error. The V call is TRBV2, the J call TRBJ2-7; the D is unclear. The CDR3 totals 14 residues. The V gene's germline CDR1 is SNHLY and CDR2 FYNNEI. The CDR3 loop reads CASSLTGSSYGQYF. As DNA, the CDR3 is TGTGCCAGCAGCTTGACGGGCAGCTCCTACGGGCAGTACTTC.

V gene TRBV14 combines with J gene TRBJ1-2; 10 bases agree with TRBD1. V lost 4 bases, J lost 8 bases, and 7 bases stayed unmatched. Germline V gene data show CDR1 as SGHDN and CDR2 as FVKESK. The CDR3 contains 14 residues. The CDR3 here is CASSLPGQGNGYTF. CDR3 coding DNA: TGTGCCAGCAGCCTACCGGGACAGGGGAACGGCTACACCTTC.

This clonotype was seen many times. V is TRBV19 and J is TRBJ2-5, with unresolved D. V was shortened by 4 bases and J by 5 bases, with 11 bases between the two germline ends. The CDR3 sequence is 13 residues long. Germline assignment: CDR1 LNHDA and CDR2 SQIVND (reference sequence). Here the CDR3 reads CASSREGWETQYF. DNA for the CDR3: TGTGCCAGTAGTAGGGAAGGATGGGAGACCCAGTACTTC.

This clonotype was counted ten times or more. The chain is built from TRBV4-3 and TRBJ2-7, with 8 positions matching TRBD1. This CDR3 has 14 amino acids. CDR1 and CDR2 from the germline V gene are LGHNA and YSLEER. V lost 1 base, J lost 2 bases, and 1 base stayed unmatched. CDR3 DNA: TGCGCCAGCAGCCAAGCGGACAGGGCCTACGAGCAGTACTTC. Protein sequence: CASSQADRAYEQYF.

V gene TRBV6-6 combines with J gene TRBJ1-1; 8 nucleotides line up with TRBD1. The CDR3 totals 12 residues. Per the germline V gene, CDR1 is MNHNY and CDR2 is SVGAGI (reference sequence). Trimming at V came to 5 bases and at J to 11 bases, leaving 7 bases not matched to a gene. CDR3 amino acids: CASSHRTGKAFF. The CDR3 DNA follows: TGTGCCAGCAGTCACCGGACAGGGAAGGCTTTCTTT.

The table lists this clonotype with many counts. The V and J genes are TRBV12-3 or TRBV12-4 and TRBJ1-1, with a tentative D call TRBD1 (5 bases). V dropped 4 bases and J dropped 3 bases, with 12 bases sitting between them. The CDR3 runs to 14 residues. The chain's CDR3 is CASSSGDRDTEAFF. The CDR3 bases are TGTGCCAGCAGTTCTGGGGACCGGGACACTGAAGCTTTCTTT.

The chain is built from TRBV7-2 and TRBJ2-2, with 12 bases that match TRBD2. V trimming: 1 base; J trimming: 6 bases; junction bases outside the gene matches: 6. The CDR3 has 17 amino acids. Germline lookup yields CDR1 SGHTA and CDR2 FQGNSA. CDR3 region: CASSLGLAGGPSGELFF. CDR3 sequence (DNA): TGTGCCAGCAGCTTAGGCCTAGCGGGAGGGCCCTCCGGGGAGCTGTTTTTT.

V and J are TRBV19 and TRBJ2-7; D tentatively fits TRBD1 or TRBD2 (5 bases each). This CDR3 contains 13 residues. The germline gives CDR1 LNHDA, CDR2 SQIVND (reference sequence). V was shortened by 10 bases and J by 5 bases, with 18 bases between the two germline ends. CDR3 bases: TGTGCCACCCAGAAGAGGGGCTGGGACGAGCAGTACTTC. Translated: CATQKRGWDEQYF.

The genes are TRBV11-1 and TRBJ2-7; the D gene is possibly TRBD2 (5 bases). The CDR3 is 13 amino acids. Germline CDR1 and CDR2: SGHAT and FQDESV (reference sequence). The ends were cut back, 8 bases at V and 3 bases at J, with 14 bases in the middle. The CDR3 region has the DNA TGTGCCAGCGCCGGGGATGCGGGCTACGAGCAGTACTTC. Translated, it gives CASAGDAGYEQYF.

The chain carries TRBV20-1 and TRBJ1-2; D remains unclear. The CDR3 has 12 amino acids. Germline values: CDR1 DFQATT, CDR2 SNEGSKA (reference sequence). Trimming shortened V by 0 bases and J by 9 bases, and 11 bases separated the two germline ends. The CDR3 DNA reads TGCAGTGCTAGAGATCAGAGGGCCAGCTACACCTTC. Its translation is CSARDQRASYTF.

This clonotype was seen many times. The chain is built from TRBV5-1 and TRBJ1-1, with unresolved D. Trimming removed 2 bases at V and 2 bases at J, with 10 bases between. This CDR3 spans 14 amino acids. CDR1 is SGHRS and CDR2 is YFSETQ in the germline V gene. The CDR3 protein is CASSLQPGNTEAFF. The CDR3 nucleotides read TGCGCCAGCAGCTTACAGCCAGGTAACACTGAAGCTTTCTTT. The entire variable domain, with the rest obtained from reference TRBV5-1 and TRBJ1-1, is as follows: KAGVTQTPRYLIKTRGQQVTLSCSPISGHRSVSWYQQTPGQGLQFLFEYFSETQRNKGNFPGRFSGRQFSNSRSEMNVSTLELGDSALYLCASSLQPGNTEAFFGQGTRLTVV.

On this clonotype: An end of the junction differs from the germline gene, which may be a read error. The chain combines TRBV19 with TRBJ1-5; TRBD1 matches 7 bases. The CDR3 runs to 16 residues. Germline CDR1 reads LNHDA; CDR2 reads SQIVND (reference sequence). The CDR3, as DNA: TGTGCCAGTAGTCTAGAGGGGGCTTCTACCAATCAGCCCCAGCATTTT. It is translated as CASSLEGASTNQPQHF.

In its sample, this clonotype was seen a few times. This rearrangement joins TRBV12-3 or TRBV12-4 to TRBJ1-6, with D possibly matching TRBD1 (6 bases). The CDR3 is 14 residues long. Trimming shortened V by 5 bases and J by 6 bases, and 11 bases separated the two germline ends. The CDR3 reads CASSPGQRNSPLHF. The CDR3 DNA reads as TGTGCCAGCAGTCCTGGACAGCGTAATTCACCCCTCCACTTT.

This clonotype was found many times. The chain uses TRBV29-1 and TRBJ1-2; D ambiguous. Per the germline V gene, CDR1 is SQVTM and CDR2 is ANQGSEA. Trimming removed 0 bases at V and 5 bases at J, with 10 bases between. CDR3 size: 13 residues. The CDR3 region has the DNA TGCAGCGTTGAAGATAGGAGCAGGTATGGCTACACCTTC. Amino acids: CSVEDRSRYGYTF.

The chain links TRBV15 to TRBJ1-4, with 7 bases aligning to TRBD1. The CDR3 is 14 amino acids. Trimming at V came to 9 bases and at J to 0 bases, leaving 4 bases not matched to a gene. Germline V gene sequence: CDR1 LNHNV, CDR2 YYDKDF (reference sequence). The CDR3 DNA follows: TGTGCCACAGGAGGGACAGCAACTAATGAAAAACTGTTTTTT. Amino acid sequence: CATGGTATNEKLFF.

The chain combines TRBV12-5 with TRBJ2-5; the D gene is possibly TRBD1 (5 bases). The V gene's germline CDR1 is LGHNT and CDR2 FRNRAP. Trimming left V 6 bases short and J 12 bases short, with 17 bases between. The CDR3 sequence is 12 residues long. CDR3 in amino acids: CASGLDQGWKYF. The CDR3 bases are TGTGCTAGTGGACTTGACCAGGGCTGGAAGTACTTC. Complete variable domain (other parts from reference TRBV12-5 and TRBJ2-5): DARVTQTPRHKVTEMGQEVTMRCQPILGHNTVFWYRQTMMQGLELLAYFRNRAPLDDSGMPKDRFSAEMPDATLATLKIQPSEPRDSAVYFCASGLDQGWKYFGPGTRLLVL.

The chain combines TRBV28 with TRBJ2-5, with a weak D call TRBD2 (7 bases). The CDR3 consists of 15 residues. V was clipped by 4 bases and J by 7 bases, with 19 bases between them. Germline assignment: CDR1 MDHEN and CDR2 SYDVKM. DNA of the CDR3: TGTGCCAGCAGTTCCCACCCGGGGGGCCCCGGGACCCAGTACTTC. Amino acids: CASSSHPGGPGTQYF. Full variable domain (missing parts from reference TRBV28 and TRBJ2-5): DVKVTQSSRYLVKRTGEKVFLECVQDMDHENMFWYRQDPGLGLRLIYFSYDVKMKEKGDIPEGYSVSREKKERFSLILESASTNQTSMYLCASSSHPGGPGTQYFGPGTRLLVL.

Details on this clonotype: A read error is possible here, since a much larger clone lies one base away. The J gene is TRBJ1-3, the V gene TRBV10-3; D gene uncertain. The germline gives CDR1 ENHRY, CDR2 SYGVKD. V was clipped by 2 bases and J by 4 bases, with 3 bases between them. This CDR3 is 12 amino acids long. The CDR3, as DNA: TGTGCCATCAGTGAGGGAGGAAACACCATATATTTT. It yields the protein CAISEGGNTIYF.

The count of this clonotype is one. CDR3 sequence: CASSLGSEAKEGELYGYTF. CDR3 DNA: TGTGCCAGCAGTTTGGGGAGTGAAGCGAAAGAGGGGGAGCTCTATGGCTACACCTTC. The rearrangement uses TRBV2 and TRBJ1-2, with D perhaps matching TRBD1 (6 bases). With 5 bases removed from V and 4 bases from J, the gap between germline ends came to 29 bases. This CDR3 region has 19 residues. Germline-derived CDR1 and CDR2 are SNHLY and FYNNEI.

The chain uses TRBV2 and TRBJ2-7; 10 nucleotides agree with TRBD1. The CDR3 sequence is 13 residues long. Germline CDR1 and CDR2: SNHLY and FYNNEI. Trimming at V came to 6 bases and at J to 6 bases, leaving 5 bases not matched to a gene. The CDR3 DNA follows: TGTGCCAGCAGCAGTGGGACAGGGGCCGAGCAGTACTTC. Its protein is CASSSGTGAEQYF. Filled out from reference TRBV2 and TRBJ2-7, the complete variable domain reads EPEVTQTPSHQVTQMGQEVILRCVPISNHLYFYWYRQILGQKVEFLVSFYNNEISEKSEIFDDQFSVERPDGSNFTLKIRSTKLEDSAMYFCASSSGTGAEQYFGPGTRLTVT.